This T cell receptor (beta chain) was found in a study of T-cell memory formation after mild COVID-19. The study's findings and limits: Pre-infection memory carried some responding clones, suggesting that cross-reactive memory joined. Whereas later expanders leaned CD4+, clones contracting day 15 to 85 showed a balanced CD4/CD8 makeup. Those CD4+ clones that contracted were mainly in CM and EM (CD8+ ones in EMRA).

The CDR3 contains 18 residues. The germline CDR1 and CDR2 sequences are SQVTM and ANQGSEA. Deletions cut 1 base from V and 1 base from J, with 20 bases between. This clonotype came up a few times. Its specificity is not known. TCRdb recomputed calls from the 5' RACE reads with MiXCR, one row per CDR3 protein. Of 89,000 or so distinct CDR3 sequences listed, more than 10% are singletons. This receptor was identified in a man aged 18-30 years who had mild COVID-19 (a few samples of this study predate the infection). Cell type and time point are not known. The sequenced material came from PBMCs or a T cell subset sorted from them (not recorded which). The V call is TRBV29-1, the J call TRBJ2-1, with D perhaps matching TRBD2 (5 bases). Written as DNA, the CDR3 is TGCAGCGTTGAAGTCCCCATTGGTGGAGGTGGGTCCTACAATGAGCAGTTCTTC. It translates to CSVEVPIGGGGSYNEQFF.